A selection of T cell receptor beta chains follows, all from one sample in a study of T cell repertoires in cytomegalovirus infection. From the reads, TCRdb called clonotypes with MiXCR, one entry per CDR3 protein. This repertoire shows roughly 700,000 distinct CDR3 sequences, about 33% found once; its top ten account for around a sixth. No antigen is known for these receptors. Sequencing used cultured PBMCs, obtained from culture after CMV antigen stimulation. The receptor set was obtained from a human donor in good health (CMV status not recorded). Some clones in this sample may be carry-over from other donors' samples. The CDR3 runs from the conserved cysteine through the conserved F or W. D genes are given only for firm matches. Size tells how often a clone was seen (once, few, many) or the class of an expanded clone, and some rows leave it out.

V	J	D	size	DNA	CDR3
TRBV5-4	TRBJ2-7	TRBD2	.	TGTGCCAGCAGCGGCGGGACTACCCAATCCTACGAGCAGTACTTC	CASSGGTTQSYEQYF
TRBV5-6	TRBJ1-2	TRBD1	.	TGTGCCAGCAGCTTGGTGGACAGGGGGCACGGCTACACCTTC	CASSLVDRGHGYTF
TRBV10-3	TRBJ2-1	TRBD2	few	TGTGCCATCAGTGAGTCGACTAGCGGAAACAATGAGCAGTTCTTC	CAISESTSGNNEQFF
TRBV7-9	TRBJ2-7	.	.	TGTGCCAGCAGCTCTACCTCTGGGGTTAGCGAGCAGTACTTC	CASSSTSGVSEQYF
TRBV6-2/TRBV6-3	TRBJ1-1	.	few	TGTGCCAGCAGTTACTCGATAATCGGGGGCCCTGGAGCTTTTGAAGCTTTCTTT	CASSYSIIGGPGAFEAFF
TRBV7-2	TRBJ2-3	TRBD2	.	TGTGCCAGCAGCTCAGGATCACCGGGGGGTGCAGATACGCAGTATTTT	CASSSGSPGGADTQYF
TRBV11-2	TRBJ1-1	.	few	TGTGCCAGCAGCTGGGGGGAGAACACTGAAGCTTTCTTT	CASSWGENTEAFF
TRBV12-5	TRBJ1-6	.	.	TGTGCTAGTGGTTTGGGCGGAGGTTCACCCCTCCACTTT	CASGLGGGSPLHF
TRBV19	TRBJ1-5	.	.	TGTGCCAGTAGTACTGGACGGCCGAATCAGCCCCAGCATTTT	CASSTGRPNQPQHF
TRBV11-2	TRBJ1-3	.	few	TGTGCCAGCAGCTTAGTAGCTTACCAAAACACCATATATTTT	CASSLVAYQNTIYF
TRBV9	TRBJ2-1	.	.	TGTGCCAGCAGCGACAGACCAGTGTCCTACAATGAGCAGTTCTTC	CASSDRPVSYNEQFF
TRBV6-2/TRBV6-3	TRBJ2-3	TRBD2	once	TGTGCCAGCAGTCGGGAAGCGGGAAGGACAGATACGCAGTATTTT	CASSREAGRTDTQYF
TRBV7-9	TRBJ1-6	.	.	TGTGCCAGCAGCCTCCCATACGGGAATTCACCCCTCCACTTT	CASSLPYGNSPLHF
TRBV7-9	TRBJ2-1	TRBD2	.	TGTGCCAGCAGCTCGCCGTCAGGCGGGACTAGGTACAATGAGCAGTTCTTC	CASSSPSGGTRYNEQFF
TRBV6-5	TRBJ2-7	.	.	TGTGCCAGCGGAAGAGCAGCCCCCCGTCACGAGCAGTACTTC	CASGRAAPRHEQYF
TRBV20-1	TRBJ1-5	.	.	TGCAGTGCTAGAGTTGGGAGTAGCAATCAGCCCCAGCATTTT	CSARVGSSNQPQHF
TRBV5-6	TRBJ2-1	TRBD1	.	TGTGCCAGCAGGCGTACGTACAGGGGGTACAATGAGCAGTTCTTC	CASRRTYRGYNEQFF
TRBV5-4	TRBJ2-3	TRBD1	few	TGTGCCAGCAGCTGGGGGGGACAGGGCCTCGCGGGAGATACGCAGTATTTT	CASSWGGQGLAGDTQYF
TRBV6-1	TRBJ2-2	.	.	TGTGCCAGTCTCAGGGCCCCCGGGGAGCTGTTTTTT	CASLRAPGELFF
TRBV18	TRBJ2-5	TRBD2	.	TGTGCCAGCTCACCTCCTAGCGGGGGACAAGAGACCCAGTACTTC	CASSPPSGGQETQYF
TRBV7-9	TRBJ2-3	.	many	TGTGCCAGCAGCTTCCCCCCCGAAGTGGATACGCAGTATTTT	CASSFPPEVDTQYF
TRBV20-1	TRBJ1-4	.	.	TGCAGTGCTACTGGGACCTCCACGGGAAAACTGTTTTTT	CSATGTSTGKLFF
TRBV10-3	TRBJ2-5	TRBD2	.	TGTGCCATCAGTGAGTCGACTAGCCCAAAAGGCGAGACCCAGTACTTC	CAISESTSPKGETQYF
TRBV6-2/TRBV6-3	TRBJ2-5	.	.	TGTGCCAGCAGTGCGCGGACGTACCAAGAGACCCAGTACTTC	CASSARTYQETQYF
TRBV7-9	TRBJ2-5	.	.	TGTGCCAGCAGCTCCACCGGGACACCTCGGCGAGAGACCCAGTACTTC	CASSSTGTPRRETQYF
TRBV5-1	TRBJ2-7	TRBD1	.	TGCGCCAGCAGCCTGGGACAGGGGGACCGCGAGCAGTACTTC	CASSLGQGDREQYF
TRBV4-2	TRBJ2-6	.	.	TGTGCCAGCAGCCAGATCTCAGGGGTCCGCTACTCTGGGGCCAACGTCCTGACTTTC	CASSQISGVRYSGANVLTF
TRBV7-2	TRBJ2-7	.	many	TGTGCCAGCAGCTTACCGGGGACATCAAGCTCCTACGAGCAGTACTTC	CASSLPGTSSSYEQYF
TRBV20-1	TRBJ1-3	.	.	TGCAGTGCTAGAGGACAGAACTCTGGAAACACCATATATTTT	CSARGQNSGNTIYF
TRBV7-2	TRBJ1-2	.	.	TGTGCCAGCAGCTCCAGGGAGGGTGGTGCTGCCGTGGTCGCTGGCTACACCTTC	CASSSREGGAAVVAGYTF
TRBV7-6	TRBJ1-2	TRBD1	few	TGTGCCAGCAGCTTAGGGGCTGGACAGGCCCTTTATGGCTACACCTTC	CASSLGAGQALYGYTF
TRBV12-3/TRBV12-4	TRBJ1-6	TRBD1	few	TGTGCCAGCAGGACAGGGGGCGGAGAGTATTCACCCCTCCACTTT	CASRTGGGEYSPLHF
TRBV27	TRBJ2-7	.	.	TGTGCCATCCCACGGGATACGCATCCCTACGAGCAGTACTTC	CAIPRDTHPYEQYF
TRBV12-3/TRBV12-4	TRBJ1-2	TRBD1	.	TGTGCCAGCAATAGACAGGGTCCGAACTATGGCTACACCTTC	CASNRQGPNYGYTF
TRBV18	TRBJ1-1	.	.	TGTGCCAGCTCACAGGGACCGGGATCTCAACTCGAAGCTTTCTTT	CASSQGPGSQLEAFF
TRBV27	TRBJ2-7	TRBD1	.	TGTGCCAGCACCCTGACAGGGCCCCTCGAGCAGTACTTC	CASTLTGPLEQYF
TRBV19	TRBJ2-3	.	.	TGTGCCAGTAGTATGATTGTCGGAGGGGATACGCAGTATTTT	CASSMIVGGDTQYF
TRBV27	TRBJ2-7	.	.	TGTGCCAGCAGTCCTGTGGGGGGAACCTACGAGCAGTACTTC	CASSPVGGTYEQYF
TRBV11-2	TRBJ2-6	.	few	TGTGCCAGCAGCTTAGTGGGGTACCGGACAGCCCTGACTACTGGGGCCAACGTCCTGACTTTC	CASSLVGYRTALTTGANVLTF
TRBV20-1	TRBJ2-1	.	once	TGCAGTGCCCGGCATTTCCGAGACAATGAGCAGTTCTTC	CSARHFRDNEQFF
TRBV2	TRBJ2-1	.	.	TGTGCCAGCAGGTGGCGGGGGCTTCCCAATGAGCAGTTCTTC	CASRWRGLPNEQFF
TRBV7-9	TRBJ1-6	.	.	TGTGCCAGCAGCTTAGAATCGCTAGATCATTCACCCCTCCACTTT	CASSLESLDHSPLHF
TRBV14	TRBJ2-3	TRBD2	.	TGTGCCAGCAGCCAAGGTTGGGACTACCCCGGTACAGATACGCAGTATTTT	CASSQGWDYPGTDTQYF
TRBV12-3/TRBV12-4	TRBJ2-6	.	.	TGTGCCAGCACCCTACTAGCTGGTGGGGCCAACGTCCTGACTTTC	CASTLLAGGANVLTF
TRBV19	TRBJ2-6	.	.	TGTGCCAGCCAGAAGTCTGGGGCCAACGTCCTGACTTTC	CASQKSGANVLTF
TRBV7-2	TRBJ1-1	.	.	TGTGCCAGCAGCTTATTCAGGGGTACTGAAGCTTTCTTT	CASSLFRGTEAFF
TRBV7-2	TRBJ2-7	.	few	TGTGCCAGCAGCTTAAGGGTGACGGAGACCTACGAGCAGTACTTC	CASSLRVTETYEQYF
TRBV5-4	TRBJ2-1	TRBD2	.	TGTGCCAGCAGCTTCGGTGGCGGGGGGGCCAGTTTTGAGCAGTTCTTC	CASSFGGGGASFEQFF
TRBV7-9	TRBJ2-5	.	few	TGTGCCAGCAGCACCCCGGATGGGGGGGGCATCCAAGAGACCCAGTACTTC	CASSTPDGGGIQETQYF
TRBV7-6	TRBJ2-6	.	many	TGTGCCAGCAGCTTAGTCGCCAGGGCTTCCTCTGGGGCCAACGTCCTGACTTTC	CASSLVARASSGANVLTF
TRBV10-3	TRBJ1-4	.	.	TGTGCCATCAGTGACTTGAGAGAGGGTGAAAAACTGTTTTTT	CAISDLREGEKLFF